These 17 T cell receptor beta chains were all obtained from the same sample, sequenced in a study of identical twins (dated by TCRdb to the mid-2010s). Libraries were made using 5' RACE. The sequencing machine was an Illumina HiSeq 2000. TCRdb reanalyzed the raw reads on its own, using fastp at Q25 for trimming and MiXCR for clone calling, and kept in-frame beta chains. Merged by CDR3 protein, the rows form single entries marked with the most common genes and DNA. The sample profile shows 300,000 to 400,000 distinct CDR3 sequences; approximately 13% of them were found once. Roughly 7.8% of the sample rests with the top ten. These sequences were also reported in another study, on yellow fever vaccine responses in identical twins.

Specimen: CD8+ T cells sorted from blood. The source is a woman between 18 and 29 years old in good health.

This chain links TRBV28 with TRBJ2-7; D tentatively reads TRBD1 or TRBD2 (5 bases each). Germline assignment: CDR1 MDHEN and CDR2 SYDVKM. V was clipped by 1 base and J by 3 bases, with 10 bases between them. The CDR3 covers 14 residues. The CDR3 loop is CASSLSQAGYEQYF. CDR3 DNA sequence: TGTGCCAGCAGTTTATCACAGGCGGGCTACGAGCAGTACTTC. Variable domain in full (rest from reference TRBV28 and TRBJ2-7): DVKVTQSSRYLVKRTGEKVFLECVQDMDHENMFWYRQDPGLGLRLIYFSYDVKMKEKGDIPEGYSVSREKKERFSLILESASTNQTSMYLCASSLSQAGYEQYFGPGTRLTVT.

This clonotype was picked up a small number of times. The CDR3 region has the DNA TGTGCCAGCCGTAACCTAGCGGGAATGAACAATGAGCAGTTCTTC. This codes for CASRNLAGMNNEQFF. The chain employs TRBV6-5 and TRBJ2-1; 9 bases line up with TRBD2. The CDR3 contains 15 residues. The J segment lost 5 bases and the V segment lost 8 bases, leaving 10 bases of the junction unmatched. Germline values: CDR1 MNHEY, CDR2 SVGAGI.

This chain links TRBV27 with TRBJ1-5, with TRBD1 as a possible D gene (5 bases). The CDR3 consists of 15 residues. Trimming pared 4 bases from V and 4 bases from J, leaving 14 bases between. Looked up from germline, CDR1 is MNHEY and CDR2 is SMNVEV (reference sequence). The CDR3 nucleotides read TGTGCCAGCAGTTACAAGAGGGACGGGAATCAGCCCCAGCATTTT. This codes for CASSYKRDGNQPQHF.

The V and J genes are TRBV27 and TRBJ1-6, with TRBD1 matching 9 bases. Germline assignment: CDR1 MNHEY and CDR2 SMNVEV (reference sequence). The CDR3 extends over 18 amino acids. V gave up 6 bases and J gave up 9 bases; unmatched junction bases: 18. The CDR3: CASRLGTGLLLFGSPLHF. CDR3 sequence (DNA): TGTGCCAGCAGACTAGGGACAGGGTTGCTTTTGTTCGGTTCACCCCTCCACTTT.

The chain employs TRBV15 and TRBJ2-1; a weak D match, TRBD2 (5 bases). CDR1 LNHNV and CDR2 YYDKDF come from the germline V gene (reference sequence). This CDR3 has 15 amino acids. Trimming pared 3 bases from V and 1 base from J, leaving 10 bases between. The CDR3 DNA reads as TGTGCCACCAGCAGGGACTCCCCGTCCTACAATGAGCAGTTCTTC. This codes for CATSRDSPSYNEQFF.

This chain links TRBV29-1 with TRBJ2-6; 8 bases agree with TRBD1. Germline CDR1 is SQVTM and CDR2 is ANQGSEA. The CDR3 has 18 amino acids. Trimming took 1 base from V and 1 from J; bases not matched to a gene: 9. The CDR3 DNA reads TGCAGCGTTGAAGGGAAGACAGGGGTCTCATCTGGGGCCAACGTCCTGACTTTC. It encodes CSVEGKTGVSSGANVLTF.

The rearrangement links TRBV7-9 to TRBJ2-1, with 8 bases fitting TRBD1. The germline CDR1 and CDR2 sequences are SEHNR and FQNEAQ (reference sequence). With V trimmed by 10 bases and J by 4 bases, 9 bases remained unmatched. This CDR3 spans 14 amino acids. The CDR3 loop is CAIPWGTGYNEQFF. The CDR3 DNA reads TGTGCCATCCCTTGGGGGACAGGTTACAATGAGCAGTTCTTC. The whole variable domain, remainder taken from reference TRBV7-9 and TRBJ2-1, is DTGVSQNPRHKITKRGQNVTFRCDPISEHNRLYWYRQTLGQGPEFLTYFQNEAQLEKSRLLSDRFSAERPKGSFSTLEIQRTEQGDSAMYLCAIPWGTGYNEQFFGPGTRLTVL.

V gene TRBV2 combines with J gene TRBJ2-7; 14 nucleotides align to TRBD2. Per the germline V gene, CDR1 is SNHLY and CDR2 is FYNNEI. The V gene end was trimmed by 10 bases and the J gene end by 2 bases; junction bases not matched to a gene: 13. The CDR3 is 17 residues long. CDR3 DNA sequence: TGTGCCATCAAGACTAGCGGGAGGGCCGAGGTGGCCTACGAGCAGTACTTC. Its protein is CAIKTSGRAEVAYEQYF.

This clonotype was found a few times. The chain is built from TRBV24-1 and TRBJ1-2; the D is unclear. Trimming took off 5 bases at V and 5 bases at J, with 11 bases between the two ends. This CDR3 comprises 13 residues. The germline gives CDR1 KGHDR, CDR2 SFDVKD. This chain's CDR3 is CATSGSSQYGYTF. The CDR3 DNA reads as TGTGCCACCAGTGGCAGTTCCCAATATGGCTACACCTTC.

This clonotype showed up just a few times. The V call is TRBV2, the J call TRBJ2-7; perhaps TRBD1 as D (5 bases). The CDR3 runs to 11 residues. With 8 bases removed from V and 3 bases from J, the gap between germline ends came to 8 bases. Germline V gives CDR1 SNHLY, CDR2 FYNNEI. The CDR3 sequence: CASARDYEQYF. CDR3 in DNA: TGTGCCAGCGCCAGGGACTACGAGCAGTACTTC.

The sample holds many counts of this clonotype. J is TRBJ2-7 and V is TRBV7-2; TRBD2 aligns across 13 bases. Germline V gene sequence: CDR1 SGHTA, CDR2 FQGNSA. The CDR3 is made up of 15 amino acids. V shed 5 bases, J shed 6 bases, and the junction held 7 bases outside the gene matches. CDR3 coding DNA: TGTGCCAGCAGCCCCCGGACTAGCGGGAGAGCCGAGCAGTACTTC. Protein sequence: CASSPRTSGRAEQYF.

This chain joins TRBV18 and TRBJ2-7; D might be TRBD1 (6 bases). Germline lookup yields CDR1 KGHSH and CDR2 LQKENI. The CDR3 has 14 amino acids. V was shortened by 0 bases and J by 7 bases, with 13 bases between the two germline ends. CDR3 in amino acids: CASSPPGQPVEQYV. CDR3 nucleotides: TGTGCCAGCTCACCACCGGGACAACCTGTAGAGCAGTACGTC.

Only a few counts were recorded for this clonotype. The J gene is TRBJ1-2, the V gene TRBV7-9, with D tentatively TRBD1 (6 bases). The germline CDR1 and CDR2 sequences are SEHNR and FQNEAQ (reference sequence). This CDR3 is built from 16 residues. With 6 bases removed from V and 3 bases from J, the gap between germline ends came to 20 bases. CDR3 region: CASRTMRAQGYYGYTF. CDR3 in DNA: TGTGCCAGCAGAACTATGAGGGCACAGGGCTACTATGGCTACACCTTC.

Details on this clonotype: The junction does not match germline at one end; this may be a read error. This chain joins TRBV20-1 and TRBJ2-2; the D gene could be TRBD1 or TRBD2 (5 bases each). The CDR3 runs to 15 residues. Germline V lookup: CDR1 DFQATT, CDR2 SNEGSKA (reference sequence). The CDR3 DNA reads as TGCAGTGCTAGAGATCAGGCAGGGCCCACCGGGAAGCTGTTTTTT. It specifies CSARDQAGPTGKLFF.

This CDR3 reads CASSLGGAGGYEQYF. CDR3 DNA: TGTGCCAGCAGTTTGGGGGGGGCGGGAGGCTACGAGCAGTACTTC. J is TRBJ2-7 and V is TRBV27; TRBD2 aligns across 8 bases. This CDR3 contains 15 residues. Per germline, CDR1 MNHEY and CDR2 SMNVEV (reference sequence). Trimming cost V 3 bases and J 3 bases; bases outside gene matches: 7.

The CDR3 sequence: CATSQEGGLEGNTIYF. For the CDR3, the DNA is TGTGCCACCTCCCAGGAAGGGGGCCTGGAAGGAAACACCATATATTTT. The genes are TRBV3-1 and TRBJ1-3; TRBD1 matches 7 bases. Germline assignment: CDR1 LGHDT and CDR2 YNNKEL (reference sequence). This CDR3 comprises 16 residues. With 10 bases clipped from V and 4 bases from J, the junction kept 16 bases outside the gene matches.

The chain links TRBV6-1 to TRBJ1-1, with unresolved D. Germline V gene sequence: CDR1 MNHNS, CDR2 SASEGT. Trimming removed 8 bases at V and 1 base at J, with 11 bases between. The CDR3 covers 13 residues. The CDR3 reads CASRVTRNTEAFF. In nucleotides, the CDR3 is TGTGCCAGCCGGGTGACGCGGAACACTGAAGCTTTCTTT.